This is a list of T cell receptor beta chains from one sample in a study of identifying expanded T cells in peripheral blood. Data came from immunoSEQ multiplex PCR; TCRdb stores just in-frame clones and leaves some out. The sample holds about 94,000 clones; roughly 86% are singletons and the top ten take approximately 5%. What was sequenced was blood. The receptors originated from a person between 18 and 69 years old in good health. CDR3s include the opening cysteine and the closing phenylalanine or tryptophan. D genes are given only for firm matches. Only part of the rows carry a size: once, few, many, or a class if the clone is expanded.

J | V | D | size | DNA | CDR3
TRBJ1-5 | TRBV7-9 | TRBD1 | . | TGTGCCAGCAGCCGGGACAGCCCAAGGCCCCAGCATTTT | CASSRDSPRPQHF
TRBJ1-5 | TRBV27 | . | . | TGTGCCAGCAGTTTTCAGATCAATCAGCCCCAGCATTTT | CASSFQINQPQHF
TRBJ1-1 | TRBV10-3 | . | . | TGTGCCACCGCCTCAGCGGGACTGAACACTGAAGCTTTCTTT | CATASAGLNTEAFF
TRBJ2-1 | TRBV9 | . | . | TGTGCCAGCAGCGTAGACGGAGCCCCTTACAATGAGCAGTTCTTC | CASSVDGAPYNEQFF
TRBJ1-5 | TRBV15 | . | . | TGTGCCACCAGCAGAGACGCCAGGGGGCCCCAGCATTTT | CATSRDARGPQHF
TRBJ1-2 | TRBV30 | . | few | TGTGCCTGGAGTGTTGGGCTACTGGGTAACTATGGCTACACCTTC | CAWSVGLLGNYGYTF
TRBJ2-2 | TRBV10-3 | . | . | TGTGCCATCAAAGCGGGGGACAGCCGAAAAGCTAGGGAGCTGTTTTTT | CAIKAGDSRKARELFF
TRBJ2-1 | TRBV20-1 | . | . | TGCAGTGCTAGAGATGTACAAGAGCAGTTCTTC | CSARDVQEQFF
TRBJ2-7 | TRBV4-2 | . | . | TGTGCCAGCAGCCAAGACGGCCTGGACACCGGAGAGCAGTACTTC | CASSQDGLDTGEQYF
TRBJ2-3 | TRBV19 | . | . | TGTGCCAGTAGTATAAGGCAGCCCACAGATACGCAGTATTTT | CASSIRQPTDTQYF
TRBJ2-1 | TRBV6-1 | . | . | TGTGCCAGCAGTGTGGGGGCGAGATTCAATGAGCAGTTCTTC | CASSVGARFNEQFF
TRBJ2-3 | TRBV29-1 | . | . | TGCAGCGTGCTAACTAGCACAGATACGCAGTATTTT | CSVLTSTDTQYF
TRBJ2-5 | TRBV15 | . | . | TGTGCCACCAGCGCCCAGGGGGGAGGGAGGGAGACCCAGTACTTC | CATSAQGGGRETQYF
TRBJ2-5 | TRBV29-1 | TRBD2 | once | TGCAGCGTGACAACCGGGACTACAAAAGAGACCCAGTACTTC | CSVTTGTTKETQYF
TRBJ2-7 | TRBV4-1 | TRBD2 | . | TGCGCCAGCAGCCAGCCTAAGCGGGGTCCTCCGGGGGAGCAGTACTTC | CASSQPKRGPPGEQYF
TRBJ2-1 | TRBV7-8 | TRBD1 | . | TGTGCCAGCAGCTTTAGGGGGCCCCTTGACAATGAGCAGTTCTTC | CASSFRGPLDNEQFF
TRBJ1-1 | TRBV11-3 | . | once | TGTGCCAGCAGCCAAGGGGGAACGAACACTGAAGCTTTCTTT | CASSQGGTNTEAFF
TRBJ2-7 | TRBV30 | TRBD1 | . | TGTGCCTGGGGAAGACAGGGGGCTACCTACGAGCAGTACTTC | CAWGRQGATYEQYF
TRBJ2-5 | TRBV7-6 | TRBD2 | . | TGTGCCAGCAGCACGCAGACTAGCGGGGCAGGGGAGACCCAGTACTTC | CASSTQTSGAGETQYF
TRBJ2-4 | TRBV7-9 | . | . | TGTGCCAGCAGCTCGGCCTGGGACATTCAGTACTTC | CASSSAWDIQYF
TRBJ2-1 | TRBV11-3 | . | few | TGTGCCAGCAGCTTAGAAGGTGTGGCAGGGCCCTTAGAGCAGTTCTTC | CASSLEGVAGPLEQFF
TRBJ2-5 | TRBV9 | . | . | TGTGCCAGCAGCGTAGGCTACCAAGAGACCCAGTACTTC | CASSVGYQETQYF
TRBJ1-2 | TRBV5-6 | . | . | TGTGCCAGCAGCTTGGCCGGGGGCCATGTGGGCTATGGCTACACCTTC | CASSLAGGHVGYGYTF
TRBJ1-5 | TRBV5-1 | . | . | TGCGCCAGCAGCTTGGAACCAGGGTTGAATCAGCCCCAGCATTTT | CASSLEPGLNQPQHF
TRBJ1-1 | TRBV19 | TRBD1 | once | TGTGCCAGTAGTAAAAACCGACAGGGGATGTCTATAAACATGAACACTGAAGCTTTCTTT | CASSKNRQGMSINMNTEAFF
TRBJ2-2 | TRBV10-2 | . | . | TGCGCCAGCAGTGAGGAGGGGGACACCGGGGAGCTGTTTTTT | CASSEEGDTGELFF
TRBJ1-1 | TRBV29-1 | . | many | TGCAGCGTTGTTTTGGGGGAGGGGAACACTGAAGCTTTCTTT | CSVVLGEGNTEAFF
TRBJ1-2 | TRBV19 | . | . | TGTGCCAGTAGTATCCGTCAGGATGCTAACTATGGCTACACCTTC | CASSIRQDANYGYTF
TRBJ1-4 | TRBV29-1 | . | once | TGCAGCGTTGGTCTTCGCCTAGGGCAAAGGAGTGAAAAACTGTTTTTT | CSVGLRLGQRSEKLFF
TRBJ2-1 | TRBV14 | TRBD1 | . | TGTGCCAGCAGCACGGGGACAGCTCATAATGAGCAGTTCTTC | CASSTGTAHNEQFF
TRBJ2-1 | TRBV4-1 | TRBD2 | . | TGCGCCAGCAGCCAACCTACCCTCGGGGGGGCAGGAAATGAGCAGTTCTTC | CASSQPTLGGAGNEQFF
TRBJ2-6 | TRBV18 | TRBD1 | once | TGTGCCAGCTCAGTACAGGGGGGCTCTGGGGCCAACGTCCTGACTTTC | CASSVQGGSGANVLTF
TRBJ2-3 | TRBV7-3 | TRBD2 | . | TGTGCCAGCAGCATAAAGGGGGCCGTGGGACTAGCGGGGGCCCTTAGAGACACAGATACGCAGTATTTT | CASSIKGAVGLAGALRDTDTQYF
TRBJ1-2 | TRBV15 | TRBD1 | . | TGTGCCACCAGCCCAAGGGGGACAGGGGGACAGGGCTACACCTTC | CATSPRGTGGQGYTF
TRBJ1-2 | TRBV30 | TRBD1 | . | TGTGCCTGGAGTGGTGAAGGGGGCGCGGGTGTCTATGGCTACACCTTC | CAWSGEGGAGVYGYTF